This T cell receptor beta chain was documented in a study of T-cell memory formation after mild COVID-19. The wider study: TCR clusters largely stayed donor specific. Study-wide findings and caveats: Researchers report contracting CD4+ clones mostly in CM and EM, with CD8+ clones in EMRA.

This clonotype was counted many times. What it binds is not known. Germline V gene sequence: CDR1 SGHRS, CDR2 YFSETQ. J lost 1 base, V lost 4 bases, and 2 bases had no gene match. There are 13 residues in the CDR3. Constant-segment primers were used for 5'RACE, and the resulting TCR alpha and TCR beta cDNA libraries carried sample barcodes and UMIs. TCRdb re-called the 5' RACE reads through MiXCR, storing one row per CDR3 protein. The sample contains about half a million distinct CDR3 sequences, roughly 18% of which appear only once. The receptor was derived from an adult woman who had mild COVID-19 (a few samples of this study predate the infection). Cell type and time point are not known. The chain joins TRBV5-1 to TRBJ2-7; 7 bases map to TRBD1. Material for sequencing was PBMCs or a T cell subset sorted from them (not recorded which). CDR3 residues: CASSKTGSYEQYF. DNA of the CDR3: TGCGCCAGCAGCAAGACAGGGTCCTACGAGCAGTACTTC.